This TCR beta chain was obtained from a study of neurological immune-mediated disorders. TCRdb analysed the 5' RACE reads with MiXCR anew, one entry per CDR3 protein. Of roughly 100,000 distinct CDR3 sequences listed, 3.5% to 4% were seen once; the top ten hold roughly 6%. The CDR3 is made up of 13 amino acids. With 2 bases clipped from V and 7 bases from J, the junction kept 4 bases outside the gene matches. The germline V gene encodes CDR1 GTSNPN and CDR2 SVGIG (reference sequence). This clonotype was counted many times. The source is a woman between 18 and 29 years old with multiple sclerosis. Material for sequencing was PBMCs. The rearrangement uses TRBV30 and TRBJ1-1; 10 bases agree with TRBD1. CDR3 loop: CAWSRQGANEAFF. CDR3 DNA sequence: TGTGCCTGGAGTAGACAGGGGGCGAATGAAGCTTTCTTT.